These T cell receptor beta chains were read from a single sample in a study of CD8 T cells in ankylosing spondylitis. TCRdb reprocessed the 5' RACE reads via MiXCR and lists one record per CDR3 protein. The repertoire holds about 840,000 distinct CDR3 sequences, with approximately 12% as singletons. The specimen was blood, either unsorted or a sorted T cell fraction (not recorded which). Receptor source: a male donor with ankylosing spondylitis. The CDR3 runs from the conserved cysteine through the conserved F or W. A D gene is named only where the DNA matches it firmly. Expanded clones are given a class, and other clones once, few, many or no size at all.

V	size	J	D	DNA	CDR3
TRBV7-6	few	TRBJ2-7	.	TGTGCCAGCAGCTTAGAGGTCGCATCCTACGAGCAGTACTTC	CASSLEVASYEQYF
TRBV6-1	few	TRBJ1-6	TRBD1	TGTGCCAGCAGACCTACAGGGGGCGGGTCACCCCTCCACTTT	CASRPTGGGSPLHF
TRBV24-1	.	TRBJ2-5	.	TGTGCCACCAGTGGTTCAGGGGTGGGCCAAGAGACCCAGTACTTC	CATSGSGVGQETQYF
TRBV6-2/TRBV6-3	.	TRBJ1-1	.	TGTGCCAGCAGGCAAGTTACTGAAGCTTTCTTT	CASRQVTEAFF
TRBV6-6	many	TRBJ1-1	.	TGTGCCAGCACGGCCAGGGGGAACACTGAAGCTTTCTTT	CASTARGNTEAFF
TRBV9	.	TRBJ2-2	TRBD2	TGTGCCAGCAGCGTAGCTAGCGGGGAATACGCGAACACCGGGGAGCTGTTTTTT	CASSVASGEYANTGELFF
TRBV7-2	many	TRBJ2-1	TRBD2	TGTGCCAGCAGCCCAGGACTAGCGAAAAATGAGCAGTTCTTC	CASSPGLAKNEQFF
TRBV5-6	.	TRBJ1-1	TRBD1	TGTGCCAGCAGCTCCCGTGCTAGACAGGGGTTGAACACTGAAGCTTTCTTT	CASSSRARQGLNTEAFF
TRBV28	many	TRBJ1-1	TRBD1	TGTGCCAGCGGGACGACAGGGGGGTCGAACACTGAAGCTTTCTTT	CASGTTGGSNTEAFF
TRBV7-6	.	TRBJ1-4	.	TGTGCCAGCAGCTTCTGGACTAATGAAAAACTGTTTTTT	CASSFWTNEKLFF
TRBV20-1	.	TRBJ1-1	.	TGCAGCCCTGGACAGATGAACACTGAAGCTTTCTTT	CSPGQMNTEAFF
TRBV12-3/TRBV12-4	few	TRBJ1-2	.	TGTGCCAGCAGTTTAGCTTCTGGGGCTCGTGGCTACACCTTC	CASSLASGARGYTF
TRBV24-1	few	TRBJ2-2	.	TGTGCCACCAGTGATTTCAGGGGAGGTGAGGAGCTGTTTTTT	CATSDFRGGEELFF
TRBV20-1	.	TRBJ2-5	TRBD1	TGCAGTGCTAGACCCCGGGACAGGGGCCGGGAGACCCAGTACTTC	CSARPRDRGRETQYF
TRBV7-9	few	TRBJ2-3	.	TGTGCCAGCAGCCTCGACGGGGCCCAGTATTTT	CASSLDGAQYF
TRBV20-1	few	TRBJ1-1	.	TGCAGTGCTAGATATCAGGGGAATGAAGCTTTCTTT	CSARYQGNEAFF
TRBV6-1	few	TRBJ1-5	.	TGTGCCAGCAGTGCCCTGGGGGGCCCAGTCAGCAATCAGCCCCAGCATTTT	CASSALGGPVSNQPQHF
TRBV10-3	few	TRBJ2-1	.	TGTGCCATCAGTGCCGGAGAGGGCGGGGAGCAGTTCTTC	CAISAGEGGEQFF
TRBV20-1	.	TRBJ2-4	.	TGCAGTGCTAGGGAAGGAGTGGGCAAAAACATTCAGTACTTC	CSAREGVGKNIQYF
TRBV11-2	.	TRBJ2-3	TRBD2	TGTGCCAGCAGCTTAGTGGTGCGGGAGTCCAACTATTCTAGCACAGATACGCAGTATTTT	CASSLVVRESNYSSTDTQYF
TRBV10-3	few	TRBJ1-5	.	TGTGCCAACGCCCCCGATAGCAATCAGCCCCAGCATTTT	CANAPDSNQPQHF
TRBV7-8	many	TRBJ2-1	.	TGTGCCAGCAGCTTGAGACAGTCCTACAATGAGCAGTTCTTC	CASSLRQSYNEQFF
TRBV29-1	many	TRBJ2-7	TRBD2	TGCAGCGTGGGCGCTAGCGGGAGGGGCCACGAGCAGTACTTC	CSVGASGRGHEQYF
TRBV20-1	few	TRBJ2-3	.	TGCAGTGCACCGCCCGTCCCAGATACGCAGTATTTT	CSAPPVPDTQYF
TRBV2	few	TRBJ1-1	.	TGTGCCAGCAGTGAAGATCGAACCACTGAAGCTTTCTTT	CASSEDRTTEAFF